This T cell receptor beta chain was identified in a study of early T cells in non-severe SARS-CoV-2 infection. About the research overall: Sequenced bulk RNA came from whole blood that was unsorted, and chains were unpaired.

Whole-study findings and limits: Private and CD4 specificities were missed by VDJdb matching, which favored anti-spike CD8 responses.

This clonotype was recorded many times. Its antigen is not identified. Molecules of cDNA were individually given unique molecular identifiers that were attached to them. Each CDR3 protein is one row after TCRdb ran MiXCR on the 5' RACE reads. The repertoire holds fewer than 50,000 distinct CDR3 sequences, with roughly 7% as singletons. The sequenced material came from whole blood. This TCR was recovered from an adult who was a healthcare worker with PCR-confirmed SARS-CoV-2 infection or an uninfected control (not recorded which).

CDR3 amino acids: CSVPAKGADTQYF. CDR3 nucleotide sequence: TGCAGCGTTCCCGCTAAAGGTGCAGATACGCAGTATTTT. The gene calls are TRBV29-1 and TRBJ2-3; D is uncertain. Looked up from germline, CDR1 is SQVTM and CDR2 is ANQGSEA. Trimming took off 5 bases at V and 4 bases at J, with 13 bases between the two ends. This CDR3 region has 13 residues.